The 24 T cell receptor beta chains below all came from one sample that was sequenced in a study of monozygotic twins with inflammatory bowel disease. TCRdb processed the 5' RACE reads again and assigns one entry to each CDR3 protein, with no DNA. Here the sample table reports around 230,000 distinct CDR3 sequences. The sequencing input was blood. These TCRs come from a human donor with ulcerative colitis or Crohn's disease, or a healthy co-twin of an affected twin (not recorded which).

The genes are TRBV6-4 and TRBJ1-1. Per germline, CDR1 MRHNA and CDR2 SNTAGT. The CDR3 is made up of 14 amino acids. The CDR3 sequence is CASSDSPRNTEAFF.

This sequence joins TRBV20-1 and TRBJ1-2; the D call of TRBD1 rests on TCRdb alone, since no DNA is present to check it. In germline, CDR1 is DFQATT, CDR2 SNEGSKA (reference sequence). The CDR3 contains 12 residues. CDR3 region: CSAGTEYYGYTF.

This chain uses TRBV9 with TRBJ1-5; TCRdb's D call of TRBD1 is untestable without DNA. CDR3 length: 16 residues. CDR1 SGDLS and CDR2 YYNGEE come from the germline V gene. This chain's CDR3 is CASSVGVGGESQPQHF.

The chain uses TRBV5-8 and TRBJ2-5; absent DNA, TCRdb's TRBD1 call cannot be checked. The CDR3 runs to 12 residues. Germline CDR1 reads SGHTS; CDR2 reads YDEGEE. CDR3 region: CASTPFSATQYF.

The gene calls are TRBV5-1 and TRBJ2-1; TCRdb picks TRBD2, but there is no DNA to check that call. Per germline, CDR1 SGHRS and CDR2 YFSETQ. This CDR3 comprises 12 residues. The CDR3: CASSRTRGEQFF.

The J gene is TRBJ1-2, the V gene TRBV5-5. The CDR3 totals 14 residues. CDR1 is SGHKS and CDR2 is YYEKEE in the germline V gene (reference sequence). The chain's CDR3 is CASSLGLSPWGYTF.

The chain couples TRBV18 to TRBJ2-7; TCRdb reports TRBD2, a call that lacks DNA to check it against. The CDR3 spans 14 residues. CDR1 is KGHSH and CDR2 is LQKENI in the germline V gene. The CDR3 sequence is CASSPGRYSYEQYF.

This chain links TRBV5-1 with TRBJ2-7. Germline-derived CDR1 and CDR2 are SGHRS and YFSETQ. The CDR3 covers 13 residues. This chain's CDR3 is CASSLVPYYEQYF.

This chain connects TRBV6-1 to TRBJ1-3; TCRdb reports TRBD1, a call that lacks DNA to check it against. Germline CDR1 reads MNHNS; CDR2 reads SASEGT. This CDR3 has 15 amino acids. This CDR3 is CASSQTGGVGNTIYF.

This chain uses TRBV6-1 with TRBJ2-1. Germline lookup yields CDR1 MNHNS and CDR2 SASEGT. The CDR3 consists of 12 residues. The chain's CDR3 is CASTNRYNEQFF.

The chain links TRBV5-6 to TRBJ1-5; TCRdb picks TRBD1, but there is no DNA to check that call. Per germline, CDR1 SGHDT and CDR2 YYEEEE. This CDR3 is built from 15 residues. The CDR3: CASSLTGGPNQPQHF.

This rearrangement joins TRBV5-1 to TRBJ1-1. This CDR3 comprises 14 residues. Germline V gene data show CDR1 as SGHRS and CDR2 as YFSETQ. This CDR3 reads CASSPYMTGADAFF.

The chain is built from TRBV20-1 and TRBJ1-3. CDR3 length: 13 residues. Germline V gene lookup returns CDR1 DFQATT and CDR2 SNEGSKA (reference sequence). The CDR3 here is CSARSQQSSTIYF.

The V call is TRBV7-9, the J call TRBJ1-1; the TRBD1 assignment by TCRdb is unverifiable without DNA. The CDR3 has 16 amino acids. Germline assignment: CDR1 SEHNR and CDR2 FQNEAQ (reference sequence). The CDR3 loop is CASSIWTGPIDTEAFF.

The rearrangement uses TRBV3-1 and TRBJ1-2; TCRdb's D call of TRBD1 is untestable without DNA. Germline V CDR1 and CDR2: LGHDT, YNNKEL (reference sequence). The CDR3 has 17 residues. This CDR3 reads CASSQSWDRNTNYGYTF.

This sequence joins TRBV5-1 and TRBJ2-7; checking the TCRdb D call of TRBD1 is not possible without DNA. Germline V gene lookup returns CDR1 SGHRS and CDR2 YFSETQ. The CDR3 runs 13 residues. The CDR3 loop is CASSSRQAYEQYF.

The chain uses TRBV5-6 and TRBJ1-1; TCRdb's assignment of TRBD1 cannot be checked, as there is no DNA. Germline CDR1 is SGHDT and CDR2 is YYEEEE. CDR3 length equals 14 residues. The CDR3 sequence: CASRYGQANTEAFF.

This chain connects TRBV5-4 to TRBJ2-5; TCRdb proposes TRBD2, but this gene call is untestable without DNA. CDR1 and CDR2 (germline): SGHNT, YYREEE (reference sequence). The CDR3 contains 14 residues. The CDR3 sequence is CASSLGQGGQTQYF.

The CDR3 loop reads CASSGTGQFGEQYF. The gene calls are TRBV7-9 and TRBJ2-7; the D gene TCRdb calls, TRBD1, cannot be checked with no DNA. This CDR3 is 14 amino acids long. Germline V gene lookup returns CDR1 SEHNR and CDR2 FQNEAQ (reference sequence).

The chain carries TRBV13 and TRBJ1-2; the TRBD1 assignment by TCRdb is unverifiable without DNA. CDR3 length equals 14 residues. CDR1 and CDR2 (germline): PRHDT, FYEKMQ (reference sequence). The CDR3 spells CASSPPGGRYGYTF.

The chain is built from TRBV20-1 and TRBJ2-3; TCRdb designates TRBD2, a call that cannot be tested without DNA. The CDR3 covers 19 residues. Germline CDR1 is DFQATT and CDR2 is SNEGSKA (reference sequence). The CDR3 loop is CSAREPPPGTRWFPDTQYF.

J is TRBJ1-1 and V is TRBV4-2. CDR1 LGHNA and CDR2 YNFKEQ come from the germline V gene. This CDR3 contains 15 residues. The CDR3 sequence is CASSQGSGVNTEAFF.

V and J are TRBV20-1 and TRBJ2-1; TCRdb names TRBD2, which stays unverified in the absence of DNA. The CDR3 contains 15 residues. Germline V gives CDR1 DFQATT, CDR2 SNEGSKA (reference sequence). CDR3 amino acids: CSARGPGLVLYEQFF.

The V gene is TRBV20-1, the J gene TRBJ1-4; TCRdb's D call, TRBD1, is unchecked because there is no DNA. The CDR3 totals 13 residues. Per germline, CDR1 DFQATT and CDR2 SNEGSKA (reference sequence). The CDR3 protein is CSAGQGAGENLFF.